This T cell receptor beta chain derives from a study of cytomegalovirus exposure and HLA in healthy donors. General observations from the study: HLA-A and HLA-B allele assignments for most subjects were reportedly predicted accurately using TCR beta sequences.

The PCR used 60 Vbeta and 13 Jbeta primers. The table came from immunoSEQ multiplex PCR; TCRdb's copy has only in-frame clones and leaves some out. The sample shows around 300,000 clones, about 66% of them seen only once. Germline V CDR1 and CDR2: SGHRS, YFSETQ. With 0 bases clipped from V and 1 base from J, the junction kept 10 bases outside the gene matches. The CDR3 covers 17 residues. Regarding this clone: What it binds is unknown.

This sequence joins TRBV5-1 and TRBJ2-7; 7 nucleotides align to TRBD2. Source material: PBMCs. This TCR was recovered from a female donor in good health and CMV-seronegative. The CDR3 loop is CASSLDPSAGVSYEQYF. The CDR3 DNA sequence: TGCGCCAGCAGCTTGGACCCTAGTGCGGGAGTGTCCTACGAGCAGTACTTC.